Given below is one TCR beta chain in context. Its antigen is not identified. MiXCR, run by TCRdb on the RT-PCR reads, gives a single entry per CDR3 protein. The data show about 2,800 distinct CDR3 sequences, about nine tenths seen once. The data originate from a study of yellow fever vaccine responses in identical twins. Trimming shortened V by 4 bases and J by 6 bases, and 13 bases separated the two germline ends. This CDR3 region has 14 residues. Study conclusions and caveats: Twins' vaccine T cell responses reportedly seemed partly convergent and partly personalized.

The clonotype originates from a female donor who received the yellow fever vaccine. The sequencing used T cells from blood (PBMCs), unsorted or a sorted subset (not recorded which), collected before or after yellow fever vaccination (not recorded which). The V gene is TRBV12-3 or TRBV12-4, the J gene TRBJ1-5; D ambiguous. The CDR3 here is CASSSGGNRQPQHF. CDR3 in DNA: TGTGCCAGCAGTTCCGGAGGGAACCGTCAGCCCCAGCATTTT.